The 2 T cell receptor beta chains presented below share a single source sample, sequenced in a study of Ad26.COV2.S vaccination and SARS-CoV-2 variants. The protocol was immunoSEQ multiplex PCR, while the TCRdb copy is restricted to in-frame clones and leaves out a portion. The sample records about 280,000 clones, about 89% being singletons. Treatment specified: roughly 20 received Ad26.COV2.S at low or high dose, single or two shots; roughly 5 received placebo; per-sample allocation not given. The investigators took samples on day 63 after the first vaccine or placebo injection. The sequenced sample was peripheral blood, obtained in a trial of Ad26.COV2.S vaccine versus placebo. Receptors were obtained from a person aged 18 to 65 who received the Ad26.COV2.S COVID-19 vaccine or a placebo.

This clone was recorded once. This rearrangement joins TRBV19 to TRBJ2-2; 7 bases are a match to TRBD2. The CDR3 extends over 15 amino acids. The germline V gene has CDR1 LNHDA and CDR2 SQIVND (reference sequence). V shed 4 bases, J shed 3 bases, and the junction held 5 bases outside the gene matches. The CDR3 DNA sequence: TGTGCCAGTAGTAGCCGTGGGAGGGACACCGGGGAGCTGTTTTTT. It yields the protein CASSSRGRDTGELFF.

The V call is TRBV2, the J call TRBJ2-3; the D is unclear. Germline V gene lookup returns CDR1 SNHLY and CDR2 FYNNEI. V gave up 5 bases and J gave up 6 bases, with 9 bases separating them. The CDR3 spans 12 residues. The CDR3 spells CASSNDRDTQYF. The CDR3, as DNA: TGTGCCAGCAGTAATGACCGGGATACGCAGTATTTT. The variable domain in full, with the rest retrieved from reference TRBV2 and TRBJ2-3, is EPEVTQTPSHQVTQMGQEVILRCVPISNHLYFYWYRQILGQKVEFLVSFYNNEISEKSEIFDDQFSVERPDGSNFTLKIRSTKLEDSAMYFCASSNDRDTQYFGPGTRLTVL.